This T cell receptor (beta chain) was identified in a study of T cell clonotyping in hematopoietic cell transplantation (dated by TCRdb to the early 2020s). Context from the whole study: Pretransplant samples from recipients were collected after cytoreduction. A total of roughly 150 blood samples were collected in the study from around 40 consecutive transplant recipients and their related donors. Recruitment of patients ran from September 2015 to early 2017, and follow-up continued until late 2020 or until death. Study-level results and caveats: Recipient TCR diversity fell after transplant, with pathologically expanded clonotypes rising progressively from day 30 to day 180. Donor and pretransplant recipient Inverse Simpson Index values predicted broader posttransplant TCR repertoire diversity. The sample size was limited, and because cells were not sorted, the contributions of CD4 and CD8 repertoires could not be separated. Just a small fraction of recipient repertoires overlapped with donor repertoires, and more than 95% appeared de novo at the given depth.

A word on this clone: This receptor's antigen is unknown. Nothing much larger sits one base from this clone, and base qualities are not available.

Explained via the paper, the time point label denotes: recipient sample about 28 days before transplant, after cytoreduction. Recipient blood was collected about 28 days before transplant and at days 30, 100 and 180 after transplant. Nuclei Lysis Solution was used to extract genomic DNA from fresh or cryopreserved unfractionated peripheral blood mononuclear cells. Here V drops 3 bases and J drops 7 bases, and the junction holds 2 bases not matched to any gene. CDR1 and CDR2 are drawn from the germline V gene (reference sequence): SEHNR, FQNEAQ. The CDR3 contains 13 residues, cysteine and phenylalanine counted. The entry retains the CDR3 DNA only, 39 bases that are in frame from base 1. The immunoSEQ assay, a bias-controlled multiplex PCR with V- and J-specific primers, was used to amplify TCR beta CDR3 regions from genomic DNA. In a second PCR step, a proprietary barcode and Illumina adapter sequences were attached to the CDR3 amplicons. An Illumina MiSeq instrument was used to sequence the CDR3 libraries. The study's own analysis went as follows. immunoSEQ Analyzer 3.0 was used for export and quality control, with R Bioconductor and Immunarch used for downstream analyses. Repertoire metrics were calculated using only productive rearrangements within the normalized downsampled data set. Clonotypes larger than 5 templates in the normalized cohort were defined as pathologically expanded. Repertoire diversity was measured with the Inverse Simpson Index. To capture all clonotypes, the CMV-specificity analyses were run on the non-normalized data set. The clones in this table, taken by TCRdb from immuneACCESS, are in-frame only. Not every clone is retained; where verified, under half of the shortfall comes from an unresolved V gene, and the cause of the rest is unknown. V and J calls and clone size follow that table, whereas D and trimming were derived from the DNA. The sample records 15,000 to 20,000 clones, 86% of which are singletons. The ten largest clones capture approximately 8.4% of the sample.

This receptor was obtained from a man aged 50 or older with acute myeloid leukemia. Some clones in this sample may be carry-over from other donors' samples. The sequenced sample was peripheral blood mononuclear cells, obtained before stem cell transplant. The chain couples TRBV7-9 to TRBJ1-2, and 10 junctional nucleotides match TRBD1. The sequence in DNA is TGTGCCAGCAGCTTGGGACAGGGGCCTGGCTACACCTTC. This yields the protein CASSLGQGPGYTF.